Listed below are T cell receptor beta chains from one sample, sequenced in a study of human T cells and chemical hapten exposure. TCRdb analysed the RACE reads with MiXCR anew, one entry per CDR3 protein. This sample has tens of thousands of distinct CDR3 sequences, with about 9.1% found just once. The sample was whole blood, taken in connection with sensitization to the hapten diphenylcyclopropenone (DPC). These receptors all stem from a woman in her forties with alopecia areata. Some clones in this sample may be carry-over from other donors' samples. The CDR3 runs from the conserved cysteine through the conserved F or W. D genes are given only for firm matches. Clone size is shown for a subset of rows, as once, few, many or a class of expanded clone.

D: .
J: TRBJ1-3
size: many
V: TRBV6-2/TRBV6-3
CDR3: CASSARRGVRSGNTIYF
DNA: TGTGCCAGCAGTGCGAGGCGAGGGGTCCGCTCTGGAAACACCATATATTTT

D: TRBD2
J: TRBJ2-5
size: few
V: TRBV12-3/TRBV12-4
CDR3: CASSPGLGQETQYF
DNA: TGTGCCAGCAGTCCGGGACTAGGTCAAGAGACCCAGTACTTC

D: .
J: TRBJ2-1
size: many
V: TRBV5-1
CDR3: CASRPTLSYNEQFF
DNA: TGCGCCAGTCGACCGACCCTCTCCTACAATGAGCAGTTCTTC

D: .
J: TRBJ1-2
size: few
V: TRBV3-2
CDR3: CASREPGTSYGYTF
DNA: TGTGCCAGCAGGGAACCCGGGACGAGCTATGGCTACACCTTC

D: .
J: TRBJ2-7
size: many
V: TRBV6-2/TRBV6-3
CDR3: CASSYSLKWGASYEQYF
DNA: TGTGCCAGCAGTTACTCTTTAAAGTGGGGGGCCTCCTACGAGCAGTACTTC

D: TRBD2
J: TRBJ2-1
size: many
V: TRBV20-1
CDR3: CSARVPSGSGHEQFF
DNA: TGCAGTGCTAGAGTCCCTAGCGGGAGTGGCCATGAGCAGTTCTTC

D: TRBD2
J: TRBJ2-1
size: .
V: TRBV25-1
CDR3: CASSETASGSLREQFF
DNA: TGTGCCAGCAGTGAAACTGCTAGCGGGAGTCTTCGGGAGCAGTTCTTC

D: .
J: TRBJ2-3
size: many
V: TRBV9
CDR3: CASRRGGGSTDTQYF
DNA: TGTGCCAGCAGGAGGGGGGGAGGAAGCACAGATACGCAGTATTTT

D: .
J: TRBJ2-7
size: many
V: TRBV3-1
CDR3: CASSHWGQSSYEQYF
DNA: TGTGCCAGCAGCCACTGGGGACAAAGCTCCTACGAGCAGTACTTC

D: TRBD2
J: TRBJ2-3
size: .
V: TRBV27
CDR3: CASSLSGWRGATDTQYF
DNA: TGTGCCAGCAGTTTATCGGGTTGGCGGGGGGCCACAGATACGCAGTATTTT

D: .
J: TRBJ2-7
size: few
V: TRBV6-5
CDR3: CASSYSRSGGGGLYEQYF
DNA: TGTGCCAGCAGTTACTCGAGGTCAGGAGGGGGCGGACTGTACGAGCAGTACTTC

D: .
J: TRBJ2-1
size: .
V: TRBV5-1
CDR3: CASSLVNGNEQFF
DNA: TGCGCCAGCAGCTTGGTGAACGGGAATGAGCAGTTCTTC

D: .
J: TRBJ1-6
size: .
V: TRBV2
CDR3: CASSKRPGPNSPLHF
DNA: TGTGCCAGCAGTAAACGGCCAGGGCCGAATTCACCCCTCCACTTT

D: .
J: TRBJ2-3
size: .
V: TRBV19
CDR3: CASSINGGTQYF
DNA: TGTGCCAGTAGTATCAACGGAGGGACGCAGTATTTT

D: .
J: TRBJ2-5
size: many
V: TRBV21-1
CDR3: CASSSLTGGGETQYF
DNA: TGTGCCAGCAGCTCGCTTACAGGGGGCGGCGAGACCCAGTACTTC

D: .
J: TRBJ1-2
size: few
V: TRBV18
CDR3: CASSPMDAWGYTF
DNA: TGTGCCAGCTCACCAATGGACGCATGGGGCTACACCTTC

D: .
J: TRBJ2-7
size: many
V: TRBV18
CDR3: CASSPRQGADEQYF
DNA: TGTGCCAGCTCACCACGTCAAGGGGCGGACGAGCAGTACTTC

D: TRBD1
J: TRBJ2-7
size: many
V: TRBV6-5
CDR3: CASSYRGTGEHEQYF
DNA: TGTGCCAGCAGTTACCGCGGGACAGGGGAACACGAGCAGTACTTC

D: TRBD1
J: TRBJ1-6
size: few
V: TRBV27
CDR3: CASSSLGGSSPLHF
DNA: TGTGCCAGCAGTTCCCTAGGGGGCAGTTCACCCCTCCACTTT

D: TRBD1
J: TRBJ1-5
size: .
V: TRBV19
CDR3: CAAGTGQNQPQHF
DNA: TGTGCCGCCGGGACAGGCCAAAATCAGCCCCAGCATTTT

D: .
J: TRBJ2-7
size: few
V: TRBV3-1
CDR3: CASSYTSREQYF
DNA: TGTGCCAGCAGCTACACGTCGCGCGAGCAGTACTTC

D: TRBD1
J: TRBJ2-7
size: many
V: TRBV28
CDR3: CASGPRDRGREQYF
DNA: TGTGCCAGCGGCCCCCGGGACAGGGGGCGCGAGCAGTACTTC

D: TRBD1
J: TRBJ2-7
size: .
V: TRBV6-5
CDR3: CASSSRTGWSYEQYF
DNA: TGTGCCAGCAGTTCTCGGACAGGGTGGTCCTACGAGCAGTACTTC

D: TRBD1
J: TRBJ2-6
size: few
V: TRBV28
CDR3: CAPDRSRSGANVLTF
DNA: TGTGCCCCGGACAGGAGCCGCTCTGGGGCCAACGTCCTGACTTTC

D: TRBD1
J: TRBJ2-1
size: many
V: TRBV4-2
CDR3: CASSQDITGGFDEQFF
DNA: TGTGCCAGCAGCCAAGATATCACAGGGGGCTTCGATGAGCAGTTCTTC

D: .
J: TRBJ2-7
size: many
V: TRBV6-2/TRBV6-3
CDR3: CASSYSSTWQSSISYEQYF
DNA: TGTGCCAGCAGTTACTCGAGTACTTGGCAGAGCTCGATCTCCTACGAGCAGTACTTC

D: TRBD2
J: TRBJ2-3
size: many
V: TRBV20-1
CDR3: CSARKGLAGITDTQYF
DNA: TGCAGTGCTAGAAAGGGACTAGCGGGGATCACAGATACGCAGTATTTT

D: .
J: TRBJ2-6
size: .
V: TRBV27
CDR3: CASSLTGIPLTSTGANVLTF
DNA: TGTGCCAGCAGTTTGACAGGAATTCCCCTCACGTCCACTGGGGCCAACGTCCTGACTTTC

D: .
J: TRBJ2-3
size: many
V: TRBV5-1
CDR3: CASSLNAGDTQYF
DNA: TGCGCCAGCAGCTTGAATGCGGGGGATACGCAGTATTTT

D: .
J: TRBJ1-2
size: few
V: TRBV29-1
CDR3: CSVPGAGSPSFYGYTF
DNA: TGCAGCGTCCCTGGGGCAGGGAGCCCCTCTTTCTATGGCTACACCTTC

D: .
J: TRBJ1-6
size: .
V: TRBV6-5
CDR3: CASSLTVSVAYNSPLHF
DNA: TGTGCCAGCAGCTTGACAGTCAGTGTGGCCTATAATTCACCCCTCCACTTT

D: TRBD1
J: TRBJ2-7
size: few
V: TRBV6-6
CDR3: CASSVTGTGSSYEQYF
DNA: TGTGCCAGCAGCGTAACCGGGACAGGGAGCTCCTACGAGCAGTACTTC

D: TRBD1
J: TRBJ1-1
size: .
V: TRBV29-1
CDR3: CSVRTGGAGTEAFF
DNA: TGCAGCGTTCGCACAGGGGGCGCAGGAACTGAAGCTTTCTTT

D: TRBD1
J: TRBJ1-1
size: many
V: TRBV7-9
CDR3: CASSSTGGAKNTEAFF
DNA: TGTGCCAGCAGCTCGACAGGGGGCGCGAAGAACACTGAAGCTTTCTTT

D: .
J: TRBJ2-6
size: few
V: TRBV7-9
CDR3: CASSFPSGGSGANVLTF
DNA: TGTGCCAGCAGCTTCCCTTCGGGCGGCTCTGGGGCCAACGTCCTGACTTTC

D: .
J: TRBJ2-7
size: many
V: TRBV15
CDR3: CATSRRPAGNEQYF
DNA: TGTGCCACCAGCAGAAGGCCGGCCGGGAATGAGCAGTACTTC

D: .
J: TRBJ2-3
size: many
V: TRBV18
CDR3: CASSPGESDTQYF
DNA: TGTGCCAGCTCACCTGGGGAATCAGATACGCAGTATTTT

D: .
J: TRBJ2-7
size: .
V: TRBV7-9
CDR3: CASSLAGRLYEQYF
DNA: TGTGCCAGCAGCTTAGCGGGCCGACTCTACGAGCAGTACTTC

D: TRBD2
J: TRBJ2-3
size: few
V: TRBV5-1
CDR3: CASMRGGGNADTQYF
DNA: TGCGCCAGCATGAGAGGCGGGGGGAACGCAGATACGCAGTATTTT

D: .
J: TRBJ1-5
size: .
V: TRBV12-3/TRBV12-4
CDR3: CASSPQGPTNQPQHF
DNA: TGTGCCAGCAGTCCCCAGGGACCCACAAATCAGCCCCAGCATTTT

D: .
J: TRBJ1-1
size: few
V: TRBV20-1
CDR3: CSASRGRNTEAFF
DNA: TGCAGTGCTAGTAGGGGCAGGAACACTGAAGCTTTCTTT

D: .
J: TRBJ1-1
size: many
V: TRBV11-2
CDR3: CASSSQPNTEAFF
DNA: TGTGCCAGCAGCTCCCAACCGAACACTGAAGCTTTCTTT

D: TRBD2
J: TRBJ2-7
size: .
V: TRBV27
CDR3: CASSLWTSSSEQYF
DNA: TGTGCCAGCAGTTTATGGACTAGTTCTTCCGAGCAGTACTTC

D: TRBD2
J: TRBJ2-3
size: .
V: TRBV29-1
CDR3: CSVEIAGDTQYF
DNA: TGCAGCGTTGAAATAGCGGGGGATACGCAGTATTTT

D: .
J: TRBJ1-6
size: many
V: TRBV3-1
CDR3: CASRDQGGWAPSPLHF
DNA: TGTGCCAGCAGAGACCAAGGGGGTTGGGCACCTTCACCCCTCCACTTT

D: .
J: TRBJ1-1
size: few
V: TRBV10-3
CDR3: CAIRSRENTEAFF
DNA: TGTGCCATCAGGTCTAGGGAGAACACTGAAGCTTTCTTT

D: TRBD1
J: TRBJ1-2
size: few
V: TRBV12-3/TRBV12-4
CDR3: CASRRAGTGDGYTF
DNA: TGTGCCAGCCGGCGGGCCGGGACAGGGGATGGCTACACCTTC

D: .
J: TRBJ2-1
size: many
V: TRBV11-2
CDR3: CASSLVGSYNEQFF
DNA: TGTGCCAGCAGCTTAGTGGGGTCTTACAATGAGCAGTTCTTC

D: TRBD1
J: TRBJ1-2
size: many
V: TRBV10-2
CDR3: CASSTGTGGGYTF
DNA: TGCGCCAGCAGTACGGGGACAGGGGGAGGCTACACCTTC

D: TRBD1
J: TRBJ1-1
size: many
V: TRBV29-1
CDR3: CSGQGSTEAFF
DNA: TGCAGCGGACAGGGGAGCACTGAAGCTTTCTTT

D: .
J: TRBJ2-7
size: many
V: TRBV7-2
CDR3: CASSFDLNYEQYF
DNA: TGTGCCAGCAGCTTCGACTTAAACTACGAGCAGTACTTC

D: .
J: TRBJ1-1
size: few
V: TRBV2
CDR3: CASSEALIPGSEAFF
DNA: TGTGCCAGCAGTGAAGCGCTTATCCCGGGAAGCGAAGCTTTCTTT

D: .
J: TRBJ1-1
size: many
V: TRBV12-2
CDR3: CASRTGPTLNTEAFF
DNA: TGTGCAAGTCGCACAGGACCGACCCTGAACACTGAAGCTTTCTTT

D: .
J: TRBJ1-3
size: many
V: TRBV5-1
CDR3: CASSGTGMSSGNTIYF
DNA: TGCGCCAGCAGCGGAACAGGGATGAGCTCTGGAAACACCATATATTTT

D: .
J: TRBJ1-1
size: few
V: TRBV27
CDR3: CASSFFGTEAFF
DNA: TGTGCCAGCAGTTTTTTTGGCACTGAAGCTTTCTTT

D: .
J: TRBJ2-7
size: many
V: TRBV12-2
CDR3: CASRLAGTGPVYEQYF
DNA: TGTGCAAGTCGCTTAGCCGGGACAGGGCCGGTTTACGAGCAGTACTTC

D: TRBD1
J: TRBJ1-6
size: many
V: TRBV20-1
CDR3: CSARDYRQGDNSPLHF
DNA: TGCAGTGCTAGAGATTATCGACAGGGTGATAATTCACCCCTCCACTTT

D: .
J: TRBJ2-5
size: many
V: TRBV6-5
CDR3: CASSYKGLAITQETQYF
DNA: TGTGCCAGCAGTTACAAAGGGCTAGCGATTACCCAAGAGACCCAGTACTTC

D: TRBD1
J: TRBJ2-7
size: .
V: TRBV5-5
CDR3: CASSLVPTGGSYEQYF
DNA: TGTGCCAGCAGCTTGGTACCGACAGGGGGTTCCTACGAGCAGTACTTC